This entry lists 21 T cell receptor beta chains sequenced from one sample in a study of blood T cell repertoires in COVID-19. Generated by immunoSEQ multiplex PCR, the TCRdb table keeps only in-frame clones and is missing some. The data show tens of thousands of clones, almost 85% seen once. The source material was peripheral blood. The origin of the receptors is a man aged 55 to 70 with COVID-19, enrolled during active disease.

The chain recombines TRBV24-1 with TRBJ1-4; tentatively, D is TRBD1 (6 bases). The CDR3 contains 16 residues. V lost 4 bases to trimming and J lost 8 bases, with 19 bases between them. Looked up from germline, CDR1 is KGHDR and CDR2 is SFDVKD. CDR3 residues: CATSDGTAGGGEKLFF. DNA for the CDR3: TGTGCCACCAGTGACGGCACGGCGGGGGGCGGAGAAAAACTGTTTTTT.

The chain is built from TRBV5-1 and TRBJ1-3; TRBD1 matches at 9 bases. The CDR3 spans 15 residues. Germline V CDR1 and CDR2: SGHRS, YFSETQ. The junction had 8 bases not matched to a gene; V was cut back by 2 bases and J by 8 bases. The CDR3 DNA follows: TGCGCCAGCAGCTTACAGGGGGCGCTTAGGGACACCATATATTTT. Translating it yields CASSLQGALRDTIYF.

In this sample, this clone turned up once. The chain is built from TRBV6-4 and TRBJ1-1, with a possible D match to TRBD1 (5 bases). Trimming shortened V by 4 bases and J by 8 bases, and 17 bases separated the two germline ends. Germline V gene data show CDR1 as MRHNA and CDR2 as SNTAGT. The length of the CDR3 is 14 residues. In nucleotides, the CDR3 is TGTGCCAGCAGTGCCGGGGGGACCGTACAGGAAGCTTTCTTT. Translated, it gives CASSAGGTVQEAFF.

The chain is built from TRBV30 and TRBJ2-1, with 8 nucleotides matching TRBD1. CDR1 GTSNPN and CDR2 SVGIG come from the germline V gene (reference sequence). The CDR3 spans 14 residues. The V segment lost 4 bases and the J segment 4 bases; nucleotides outside the gene matches: 6. The CDR3 here is CAWTGGNMYNEQFF. CDR3 in DNA: TGTGCCTGGACAGGGGGCAATATGTACAATGAGCAGTTCTTC.

V gene TRBV9 combines with J gene TRBJ2-1; TRBD1 matches 7 bases. The germline V gene has CDR1 SGDLS and CDR2 YYNGEE. V shed 5 bases and J 5 bases; nucleotides not matched to a gene: 10. There are 15 residues in the CDR3. The DNA of the CDR3 is TGTGCCAGCAGTGAGACCCCAGGGGGAAACAATGAGCAGTTCTTC. The encoded protein is CASSETPGGNNEQFF.

This chain joins TRBV30 and TRBJ1-2, with D possibly matching TRBD1 (6 bases). The CDR3 covers 14 residues. The germline CDR1 and CDR2 sequences are GTSNPN and SVGIG (reference sequence). V was cut by 0 bases and J by 8 bases, with 16 bases left in between. The CDR3 loop is CAWSVNRGAGGYTF. The CDR3 nucleotides are TGTGCCTGGAGTGTAAATCGGGGGGCTGGCGGCTACACCTTC.

The J gene is TRBJ2-7, the V gene TRBV2, with 7 nucleotides matching TRBD1. The CDR3 has 14 amino acids. Germline CDR1 reads SNHLY; CDR2 reads FYNNEI. V dropped 4 bases and J dropped 5; count of bases not matched to a gene: 8. CDR3 protein: CASSVQGEADEQYF. The CDR3 DNA reads as TGTGCCAGCAGTGTTCAGGGGGAAGCTGACGAGCAGTACTTC. Full variable domain (remainder filled in from reference TRBV2 and TRBJ2-7): EPEVTQTPSHQVTQMGQEVILRCVPISNHLYFYWYRQILGQKVEFLVSFYNNEISEKSEIFDDQFSVERPDGSNFTLKIRSTKLEDSAMYFCASSVQGEADEQYFGPGTRLTVT.

The V gene is TRBV9, the J gene TRBJ2-7; 7 bases map to TRBD2. Germline V gene lookup returns CDR1 SGDLS and CDR2 YYNGEE. The CDR3 runs to 16 residues. V gave up 0 bases and J gave up 2 bases; unmatched junction bases: 8. CDR3 in DNA: TGTGCCAGCAGCGTAGCCGGGGGAGGGGCAGCCTACGAGCAGTACTTC. Translating gives CASSVAGGGAAYEQYF.

The chain links TRBV19 to TRBJ1-4; D uncertain. CDR3 length equals 16 residues. V lost 6 bases, J lost 8 bases, and 22 bases lay in between. The germline V gene has CDR1 LNHDA and CDR2 SQIVND (reference sequence). The CDR3 spells CASSAIALQTGEKLFF. Here the CDR3 DNA reads TGTGCCAGTAGCGCTATAGCACTGCAGACTGGCGAAAAACTGTTTTTT.

By sample share, this clone is medium-sized (0.01 to 0.1%). The V call is TRBV4-1, the J call TRBJ2-7, with D perhaps matching TRBD2 (5 bases). Trimming shortened V by 0 bases and J by 3 bases, and 12 bases separated the two germline ends. The CDR3 consists of 15 residues. Germline V gene lookup returns CDR1 MGHRA and CDR2 YSYEKL. CDR3 region: CASSQEVGVSYEQYF. The DNA of the CDR3 is TGCGCCAGCAGCCAAGAAGTGGGAGTAAGCTACGAGCAGTACTTC.

V gene TRBV12-3 or TRBV12-4 combines with J gene TRBJ1-2; 8 bases line up with TRBD1. V gave up 5 bases and J gave up 7 bases; unmatched junction bases: 0. The length of the CDR3 is 11 residues. The CDR3 coding sequence is TGTGCCAGCAGTGACAGGGGTGGCTACACCTTC. Translating gives CASSDRGGYTF.

The V call is TRBV10-3, the J call TRBJ2-3, with D maybe TRBD1 (6 bases). Germline CDR1 is ENHRY and CDR2 is SYGVKD. This CDR3 contains 14 residues. The V gene lost 6 bases and the J gene lost 2 bases, with 12 bases spanning the gap. CDR3 region: CAISPGQDTDTQYF. As DNA, the CDR3 is TGTGCCATCAGCCCGGGACAAGACACAGATACGCAGTATTTT.

This clone was seen a single time. V usage is TRBV7-3 and J usage is TRBJ2-1; tentatively, D is TRBD2 (6 bases). V lost 1 base, J lost 7 bases, and 23 bases lay in between. The germline CDR1 and CDR2 sequences are SGHTA and FQGTGA. The CDR3 extends over 18 amino acids. The CDR3 here is CASSLIASGWPPDNEQFF. DNA of the CDR3: TGTGCCAGCAGCTTAATAGCGAGCGGGTGGCCCCCCGATAATGAGCAGTTCTTC.

The chain has TRBV5-1 and TRBJ1-1; unclear D gene. Germline CDR1 SGHRS, CDR2 YFSETQ. V dropped 0 bases and J dropped 1 base, with 4 bases sitting between them. The CDR3 has 13 residues. The DNA of the CDR3 is TGCGCCAGCAGCTTGGGAGAGAACACTGAAGCTTTCTTT. Translation: CASSLGENTEAFF.

The chain is built from TRBV3-1 (or the pseudogene TRBV3-2) and TRBJ2-7; 8 bases are a match to TRBD2. The CDR3 is 14 amino acids. CDR1 LGHDT and CDR2 YNNKEL come from the germline V gene (reference sequence). The DNA of the CDR3 is TGTGCCAGCAGCCAGGGGTTGGCGGGAGGACCTCCGATCGTC. It specifies CASSQGLAGGPPIV.

This chain links TRBV7-3 with TRBJ2-3, with D possibly being TRBD2 (6 bases). Germline loops: CDR1 SGHTA, CDR2 FQGTGA. Deletions cut 2 bases from V and 6 bases from J, with 15 bases between. CDR3 length: 15 amino acids. The CDR3 here is CASSLPGRGKDTQYF. In DNA form, the CDR3 reads TGTGCCAGCAGCTTACCGGGACGGGGGAAGGATACGCAGTATTTT. Filled out from reference TRBV7-3 and TRBJ2-3, the complete variable domain reads GAGVSQTPSNKVTEKGKYVELRCDPISGHTALYWYRQSLGQGPEFLIYFQGTGAADDSGLPNDRFFAVRPEGSVSTLKIQRTERGDSAVYLCASSLPGRGKDTQYFGPGTRLTVL.

The chain recombines TRBV6-4 with TRBJ2-1; TRBD1 aligns across 10 bases. J gave up 5 bases and V 3 bases, and 4 bases lay outside the gene matches. Germline V gives CDR1 MRHNA, CDR2 SNTAGT. The CDR3 runs to 15 residues. The chain's CDR3 is CASSDRTGGNNEQFF. The CDR3, as DNA: TGTGCCAGCAGTGATCGGACAGGGGGTAACAATGAGCAGTTCTTC.

This sequence joins TRBV3-1 (or the pseudogene TRBV3-2) and TRBJ1-1, with unresolved D. CDR1 and CDR2 (germline): LGHDT, YNNKEL (reference sequence). Trimming cost V 0 bases and J 1 base, with 6 bases left between them. This CDR3 contains 14 residues. CDR3 DNA: TGTGCCAGCAGCCAAGATAGCGGGAACACTGAAGCTTTCTTT. Translating gives CASSQDSGNTEAFF.

The rearrangement links TRBV6-5 to TRBJ2-7; 13 bases agree with TRBD2. V lost 6 bases and J lost 5; bases outside the gene matches: 7. The CDR3 loop spans 15 amino acids. Germline CDR1 is MNHEY and CDR2 is SVGAGI. DNA for the CDR3: TGTGCCAGCAGCGTGGGACTAGCGGGAAGGAACGAGCAGTACTTC. Its protein is CASSVGLAGRNEQYF.

The V gene is TRBV28, the J gene TRBJ2-1; the match to TRBD1 covers 9 bases. Germline V lookup: CDR1 MDHEN, CDR2 SYDVKM. The CDR3 length is 16 residues. The junction had 5 bases not matched to a gene; V was cut back by 2 bases and J by 3 bases. CDR3 loop: CASSLPGQGNYNEQFF. The CDR3 DNA is TGTGCCAGCAGTTTACCTGGACAGGGGAACTACAATGAGCAGTTCTTC.

The chain couples TRBV12-2 to TRBJ2-3; the D call TRBD2 from the table was never checked on the DNA. TRBV12-2 is a recognized pseudogene. The CDR3 is made up of 19 amino acids. The CDR3 DNA follows: TGTGCAAGTCGCCAATGCGGGACTAGCGGGGGAATCAGCACAGATACGCAGTATTTT. Amino acids: CASRQCGTSGGISTDTQYF.